The 25 T cell receptor beta chains given below trace back to one sample, sequenced in a study of blood T cell repertoires in COVID-19 (dated by TCRdb to about 2020). Library preparation was by the immunoSEQ multiplex PCR assay. The clones in this table, taken by TCRdb from immuneACCESS, are in-frame only. Not every clone is retained; where verified, under half of the shortfall comes from an unresolved V gene, and the cause of the rest is unknown. The sample table shows some 110,000 clones, and 75% to 90% are seen once. The ten largest clonotypes hold 7.7% of the sample. The sample taken for sequencing was peripheral blood. These receptor sequences come from a human donor in a cohort sampled during active COVID-19.

The chain combines TRBV19 with TRBJ2-3; a possible D gene is TRBD1 (5 bases). The CDR3 spans 18 residues. V lost 7 bases to trimming and J lost 6 bases, with 29 bases between them. The germline V gene has CDR1 LNHDA and CDR2 SQIVND (reference sequence). The CDR3 bases are TGTGCCAGTACCTTATACGCCTCCCTCCAGGGTACGAGGGATACGCAGTATTTT. Protein product: CASTLYASLQGTRDTQYF.

The gene calls are TRBV10-3 and TRBJ2-3; TRBD2 might be the D (6 bases). The CDR3 consists of 16 residues. Trimming shortened V by 4 bases and J by 1 base, and 15 bases separated the two germline ends. Germline loops: CDR1 ENHRY, CDR2 SYGVKD. The CDR3 reads CAISVGGVGGTDTQYF. The CDR3 DNA reads TGTGCCATCAGTGTGGGAGGAGTTGGGGGCACAGATACGCAGTATTTT.

This clone showed up just once. The rearrangement links TRBV14 to TRBJ2-5; 14 nucleotides align to TRBD2. Trimming took 4 bases from V and 5 from J; bases not matched to a gene: 12. There are 18 residues in the CDR3. The germline V gene has CDR1 SGHDN and CDR2 FVKESK. CDR3 sequence: CASSRTRQGLAGDETQYF. CDR3 DNA: TGTGCCAGCAGCCGCACCCGACAGGGACTAGCGGGAGATGAGACCCAGTACTTC.

The rearrangement joins TRBV5-6 to TRBJ2-3; D is perhaps TRBD2 (6 bases). The V gene lost 0 bases and the J gene lost 2 bases, with 16 bases spanning the gap. CDR1 is SGHDT and CDR2 is YYEEEE in the germline V gene. The CDR3 has 17 residues. The DNA of the CDR3 is TGTGCCAGCAGCTTGGGTCGGGGGAGGTTAGTCACAGATACGCAGTATTTT. It translates to CASSLGRGRLVTDTQYF.

The gene calls are TRBV6-1 and TRBJ1-1; 8 nucleotides line up with TRBD1. The CDR3 is 14 residues long. Germline V lookup: CDR1 MNHNS, CDR2 SASEGT. The V gene end was trimmed by 2 bases and the J gene end by 7 bases; junction bases not matched to a gene: 6. CDR3: CASSEWDRRGEAFF. The CDR3 nucleotides read TGTGCCAGCAGTGAATGGGACAGGAGGGGTGAAGCTTTCTTT.

The CDR3: CASSPLGGVNEQFF. The CDR3 nucleotides read TGCGCCAGCAGCCCATTGGGAGGGGTCAATGAGCAGTTCTTC. J is TRBJ2-1 and V is TRBV5-1; 7 nucleotides agree with TRBD2. With 4 bases clipped from V and 6 bases from J, the junction kept 7 bases outside the gene matches. This CDR3 comprises 14 residues. CDR1 and CDR2 (germline): SGHRS, YFSETQ.

The chain recombines TRBV25-1 with TRBJ1-6, with 8 bases matching TRBD1. The CDR3 sequence is 14 residues long. CDR1 and CDR2 from the germline V gene are MGHDK and SYGVNS. The ends lost 3 bases at V and 10 bases at J; junction bases unmatched: 5. CDR3 amino acids: CASSEDRAGSPLHF. Written as DNA, the CDR3 is TGTGCCAGCAGTGAGGACAGGGCGGGGTCACCCCTCCACTTT.

The chain is built from TRBV14 and TRBJ2-3; 11 nucleotides align to TRBD2. Trimming removed 0 bases from V and 2 bases from J; junction bases left unmatched: 1. The germline V gene encodes CDR1 SGHDN and CDR2 FVKESK. This CDR3 is 16 amino acids long. CDR3 nucleotide sequence: TGTGCCAGCAGCCAAGAGGGACTAGCGGTCACAGATACGCAGTATTTT. Amino acids: CASSQEGLAVTDTQYF.

The chain has TRBV29-1 and TRBJ2-7; the D gene is possibly TRBD1 (6 bases). V lost 4 bases, J lost 3 bases, and 16 bases lay in between. The CDR3 totals 14 residues. Germline loops: CDR1 SQVTM, CDR2 ANQGSEA. The CDR3 loop is CSVAPGESFYEQYF. The DNA of the CDR3 is TGCAGCGTTGCCCCAGGGGAGTCATTCTACGAGCAGTACTTC.

J is TRBJ2-7 and V is TRBV10-3; unclear D gene. The germline CDR1 and CDR2 sequences are ENHRY and SYGVKD. Trimming stripped 8 bases from V and 2 bases from J, with 13 bases between. The CDR3 covers 13 residues. This CDR3 is CAIQTTNTYEQYF. The CDR3 region has the DNA TGTGCCATCCAGACGACAAATACCTACGAGCAGTACTTC.

V gene TRBV1 combines with J gene TRBJ2-1; TRBD2, the table's D call, lacks a check against the DNA. TRBV1 is flagged as a pseudogene. CDR3 length: 17 residues. In nucleotides, the CDR3 is TGCACCAGTCCGGGACTAGCGGGAGGGTGGTTACGGAATGAGCAGTTCTTC. Protein product: CTSPGLAGGWLRNEQFF.

The gene calls are TRBV27 and TRBJ1-5; the D gene is possibly TRBD1 (6 bases). The germline V gene encodes CDR1 MNHEY and CDR2 SMNVEV (reference sequence). The V end lost 2 bases, the J end lost 3 bases, and 11 bases lay between the germline ends. This CDR3 has 15 amino acids. The CDR3 reads CASSLGQTANQPQHF. The CDR3 DNA sequence: TGTGCCAGCAGTTTAGGACAGACAGCCAATCAGCCCCAGCATTTT.

V is TRBV24-1 and J is TRBJ1-4; 7 bases fit TRBD1. This CDR3 is 15 amino acids long. V was clipped by 5 bases and J by 5 bases; unmatched bases: 7. Germline V gene sequence: CDR1 KGHDR, CDR2 SFDVKD. CDR3 region: CATSAGTVLNEKLFF. CDR3 in DNA: TGTGCCACCAGTGCCGGGACAGTCTTAAATGAAAAACTGTTTTTT.

This chain joins TRBV5-4 and TRBJ1-1; 7 bases line up with TRBD1. Losses at the gene ends were 2 bases for V and 5 bases for J; bases not matched to a gene: 6. Per the germline V gene, CDR1 is SGHNT and CDR2 is YYREEE (reference sequence). This CDR3 region has 14 residues. The CDR3 protein is CASSFTGVGTEAFF. CDR3 sequence (DNA): TGTGCCAGCAGCTTTACAGGGGTTGGGACTGAAGCTTTCTTT. Full variable domain (rest looked up from reference TRBV5-4 and TRBJ1-1): ETGVTQSPTHLIKTRGQQVTLRCSSQSGHNTVSWYQQALGQGPQFIFQYYREEENGRGNFPPRFSGLQFPNYSSELNVNALELDDSALYLCASSFTGVGTEAFFGQGTRLTVV.

The chain is built from TRBV19 and TRBJ1-6; D gene ambiguous. In germline, CDR1 is LNHDA, CDR2 SQIVND (reference sequence). The CDR3 has 14 amino acids. Trimming left V 6 bases short and J 8 bases short, with 14 bases between. DNA for the CDR3: TGTGCCAGTAGCCCAATCATGAGGGATTCACCCCTCCACTTT. This encodes CASSPIMRDSPLHF.

This clone was detected only a few times. This chain connects TRBV10-2 to TRBJ1-6; D remains unclear. Germline loops: CDR1 WSHSY, CDR2 SAAADI. V lost 2 bases to trimming and J lost 0 bases, with 8 bases between them. The CDR3 loop spans 16 amino acids. CDR3 protein: CASSERRSSYNSPLHF. The CDR3 DNA follows: TGCGCCAGCAGTGAGCGGAGGAGCTCCTATAATTCACCCCTCCACTTT.

This clone was detected only once. The chain is built from TRBV6-5 and TRBJ1-5, with 7 positions matching TRBD1. Germline CDR1 MNHEY, CDR2 SVGAGI. The V gene end was trimmed by 2 bases and the J gene end by 2 bases; junction bases not matched to a gene: 3. The CDR3 covers 15 residues. The CDR3 nucleotides read TGTGCCAGCAGTTACAGCGACAGGGGCAATCAGCCCCAGCATTTT. Its protein is CASSYSDRGNQPQHF.

The CDR3 loop is CASSIWSGGYNEQFF. The CDR3 nucleotides are TGTGCCAGTAGTATCTGGAGCGGGGGGTACAATGAGCAGTTCTTC. The rearrangement uses TRBV19 and TRBJ2-1; 9 nucleotides line up with TRBD2. The germline V gene has CDR1 LNHDA and CDR2 SQIVND (reference sequence). The CDR3 sequence is 15 residues long. V lost 3 bases to trimming and J lost 4 bases; unmatched junction nucleotides: 4.

The chain combines TRBV18 with TRBJ2-5; 11 nucleotides agree with TRBD2. Looked up from germline, CDR1 is KGHSH and CDR2 is LQKENI. V lost 0 bases, J lost 4 bases, and 4 bases stayed unmatched. The length of the CDR3 is 16 residues. This CDR3 is CASSPPGTSGLETQYF. The CDR3 nucleotides are TGTGCCAGCTCACCACCGGGGACTAGCGGCCTAGAGACCCAGTACTTC.

V is TRBV7-9 and J is TRBJ2-3; D is unresolved. The ends were cut back, 2 bases at V and 0 bases at J, with 6 bases in the middle. CDR1 and CDR2 from the germline V gene are SEHNR and FQNEAQ (reference sequence). The CDR3 is 14 amino acids. CDR3 region: CASSLLPSTDTQYF. CDR3 nucleotides: TGTGCCAGCAGCTTACTCCCCAGCACAGATACGCAGTATTTT.

This sequence joins TRBV4-2 and TRBJ2-6, with D perhaps matching TRBD1 (5 bases). The CDR3 consists of 19 residues. The germline V gene has CDR1 LGHNA and CDR2 YNFKEQ. With 4 bases removed from V and 0 bases from J, the gap between germline ends came to 19 bases. CDR3 nucleotide sequence: TGTGCCAGCAGCCGCCATTCCGTGGACAACGACTCTGGGGCCAACGTCCTGACTTTC. Translating it yields CASSRHSVDNDSGANVLTF.

V and J are TRBV27 and TRBJ1-5; no clear D. Germline V gene lookup returns CDR1 MNHEY and CDR2 SMNVEV (reference sequence). The CDR3 is 16 residues long. The V gene lost 4 bases and the J gene lost 0 bases, with 13 bases spanning the gap. The CDR3, as DNA: TGTGCCAGCAGTTCCGGCGCAGGATATAGCAATCAGCCCCAGCATTTT. Encoded protein: CASSSGAGYSNQPQHF.

To note about this clone: The junction differs from germline at one of its ends, possibly a read error. The chain joins TRBV6-1 to TRBJ2-7; 10 bases fit TRBD2. This CDR3 spans 15 amino acids. Germline V gene sequence: CDR1 MNHNS, CDR2 SASEGT. The CDR3 reads CASSQAGGGSYEQYF. The DNA of the CDR3 is TGTGCCAGCAGTCAAGCGGGAGGGGGGTCCTACGAGCAGTACTTC.

This clone is a singleton in its sample. Compared with germline, one end of the junction differs, possibly owing to a read error. CDR3 nucleotide sequence: TGTGCCAGTAGTGCCCTCGGAAACAGGGCTGAGGCTTTCTTT. The encoded protein is CASSALGNRAEAFF. The V and J genes are TRBV19 and TRBJ1-1, with D tentatively TRBD1 (6 bases). Germline lookup yields CDR1 LNHDA and CDR2 SQIVND (reference sequence). CDR3 length: 14 amino acids.

This chain joins TRBV19 and TRBJ2-2; possibly TRBD1 for D (7 bases). The CDR3 loop spans 15 amino acids. The V end lost 2 bases, the J end lost 4 bases, and 11 bases lay between the germline ends. Per germline, CDR1 LNHDA and CDR2 SQIVND (reference sequence). The CDR3 reads CASSIQGGGTGELFF. In DNA, the CDR3 is TGTGCCAGTAGTATACAGGGGGGTGGCACCGGGGAGCTGTTTTTT.